Listed below are T cell receptor beta chains from one sample, sequenced in a study of graft-versus-host responses after intestinal transplantation. The method was immunoSEQ multiplex PCR; TCRdb's version includes in-frame clones alone and lacks a portion of them. Of 23,000 or so clones listed, about 95% are singletons. Sample: PBMCs, taken approximately 30 days after intestinal transplant. These receptors were collected from a human patient who received an intestinal transplant, so some T cells may come from the graft donor. Both conserved end residues are part of each CDR3. A D gene is named only where the DNA matches it firmly. The size field is filled for only some rows; it gives once, few, many or a size class.

>TRBV6-1|NA|TRBD2|TRBJ2-4
CASRVAGVVQNIQYF
TGTGCCAGCAGGGTAGCGGGAGTCGTCCAAAACATTCAGTACTTC
>TRBV19|once|NA|TRBJ1-1
CASKESGTEAFF
TGTGCCAGTAAGGAATCGGGCACTGAAGCTTTCTTT
>TRBV30|NA|TRBD1|TRBJ2-2
CAWSPYGTGRNTGELFF
TGTGCCTGGAGTCCATACGGGACAGGGAGGAACACCGGGGAGCTGTTTTTT
>TRBV4-3|NA|NA|TRBJ2-5
CASSQDSGWSETQYF
TGCGCCAGCAGCCAAGACTCTGGTTGGTCGGAGACCCAGTACTTC
>TRBV5-6|NA|TRBD1|TRBJ1-2
CASSWTGRKVGYTF
TGTGCCAGCAGCTGGACAGGGAGGAAGGTTGGCTACACCTTC
>TRBV7-2|NA|TRBD2|TRBJ2-7
CASSPWTSGVSSYEQYF
TGTGCCAGCAGCCCGTGGACTAGCGGGGTGAGCTCCTACGAGCAGTACTTC
>TRBV5-4|NA|NA|TRBJ2-1
CASSLGEPGTSVYNEQFF
TGTGCCAGCAGCTTGGGAGAGCCCGGGACCTCCGTTTACAATGAGCAGTTCTTC
>TRBV2|NA|NA|TRBJ2-7
CASSPTGSSYEQYF
TGTGCCAGCAGCCCCACAGGTTCCTCCTACGAGCAGTACTTC
>TRBV28|NA|TRBD2|TRBJ2-3
CASSLAGGPPDTQYF
TGTGCCAGCAGTTTAGCGGGAGGGCCCCCAGATACGCAGTATTTT
>TRBV21-1|NA|NA|TRBJ2-5
CASSTGQGSETQYF
TGTGCCAGCAGCACGGGACAGGGATCGGAGACCCAGTACTTC
>TRBV5-1|NA|NA|TRBJ2-3
CASSLVRQEQYF
TGCGCCAGCAGCTTGGTCCGGCAGGAGCAGTATTTT
>TRBV27|NA|TRBD2|TRBJ2-1
CASGIPGLLSNNEQFF
TGTGCCAGCGGCATACCGGGACTATTATCAAACAATGAGCAGTTCTTC
>TRBV28|NA|TRBD1|TRBJ1-2
CASRLDRGQGYTF
TGTGCCAGCAGACTTGACAGGGGGCAGGGCTACACCTTC
>TRBV7-9|NA|NA|TRBJ1-2
CASSFQGWDGYTF
TGTGCCAGCAGCTTCCAGGGTTGGGATGGCTACACCTTC
>TRBV4-1|NA|TRBD2|TRBJ2-7
CASSQAWGLNPYEQYF
TGCGCCAGCAGCCAGGCGTGGGGACTAAACCCCTACGAGCAGTACTTC
>TRBV30|NA|TRBD2|TRBJ2-2
CASPGLAGVITGELFF
TGTGCCTCTCCGGGACTAGCGGGAGTAATCACCGGGGAGCTGTTTTTT
>TRBV19|NA|TRBD1|TRBJ1-2
CASSMGTGGNYGYTF
TGTGCCAGTAGTATGGGGACAGGGGGCAACTATGGCTACACCTTC
>TRBV4-1|NA|TRBD1|TRBJ2-7
CASSPGTGGGYEQYF
TGCGCCAGCAGCCCCGGGACAGGTGGTGGCTACGAGCAGTACTTC
>TRBV14|NA|NA|TRBJ2-1
CASSQLTSYNEQFF
TGTGCCAGCAGCCAGCTAACTAGCTACAATGAGCAGTTCTTC
>TRBV30|NA|NA|TRBJ1-1
CAWRFLLRGTYTEAFF
TGTGCCTGGAGATTTCTCTTACGCGGGACGTACACTGAAGCTTTCTTT
>TRBV5-4|few|TRBD1|TRBJ1-3
CAVRDRGGNTIYF
TGTGCTGTCCGGGACAGGGGTGGAAACACCATATATTTT
>TRBV7-6|NA|NA|TRBJ2-1
CASSLVSLGNSYNEQFF
TGTGCCAGCAGCTTAGTATCACTAGGGAACTCCTACAATGAGCAGTTCTTC
>TRBV6-1|NA|TRBD1|TRBJ2-7
CASSDGTGQYEQYF
TGTGCCAGCAGTGATGGGACAGGGCAATACGAGCAGTACTTC
>TRBV5-1|NA|NA|TRBJ2-1
CASSVAGGLAGPVSYNEQFF
TGCGCCAGCAGTGTTGCAGGGGGCCTAGCGGGACCAGTTTCCTACAATGAGCAGTTCTTC
>TRBV4-1|NA|TRBD1|TRBJ1-1
CASSQGDRIEAFF
TGCGCCAGCAGCCAAGGGGACAGAATTGAAGCTTTCTTT
>TRBV7-9|NA|TRBD2|TRBJ2-7
CASSWSGAYEQYF
TGTGCCAGCAGCTGGAGCGGGGCCTACGAGCAGTACTTC
>TRBV7-9|NA|NA|TRBJ2-5
CASSLLEQGTVETQYF
TGTGCCAGCAGCTTGCTAGAACAGGGAACGGTGGAGACCCAGTACTTC
>TRBV10-3|NA|NA|TRBJ2-1
CATQGGSSYNEQFF
TGTGCCACCCAGGGGGGAAGCTCCTACAATGAGCAGTTCTTC
>TRBV6-1|NA|NA|TRBJ1-5
CASSEKEGSSNQPQHF
TGTGCCAGCAGTGAAAAGGAAGGATCTAGCAATCAGCCCCAGCATTTT
>TRBV28|NA|TRBD2|TRBJ2-7
CASSLAGVVYEQYF
TGTGCCAGCAGTTTAGCGGGAGTGGTCTACGAGCAGTACTTC
>TRBV6-1|NA|TRBD2|TRBJ2-1
CASSELAGGHNEQFF
TGTGCCAGCAGTGAACTAGCGGGAGGACACAATGAGCAGTTCTTC
>TRBV6-5|NA|NA|TRBJ2-7
CASSYQAYEQYF
TGTGCCAGCAGTTATCAGGCCTACGAGCAGTACTTC
>TRBV7-2|NA|TRBD1|TRBJ2-5
CASSFGDRRLRYQETQYF
TGTGCCAGCAGCTTCGGGGACAGAAGGCTCCGGTACCAAGAGACCCAGTACTTC
>TRBV5-1|NA|NA|TRBJ2-7
CASSSMGRNFYEQYF
TGCGCCAGCAGCTCAATGGGAAGGAATTTTTACGAGCAGTACTTC
>TRBV28|NA|NA|TRBJ2-7
CASRPRVDGLGEQYF
TGTGCCAGCAGACCACGGGTCGACGGTCTTGGCGAGCAGTACTTC
>TRBV2|NA|NA|TRBJ2-7
CASKPWSMREQYF
TGTGCCAGCAAGCCCTGGTCCATGCGCGAGCAGTACTTC
>TRBV4-1|NA|TRBD2|TRBJ2-3
CASSQRTSGRGDTQYF
TGCGCCAGCAGCCAACGGACTAGCGGGAGGGGGGATACGCAGTATTTT
>TRBV18|once|NA|TRBJ1-2
CASSPSPGRSYGYTF
TGTGCCAGCTCACCAAGTCCGGGGCGGTCCTATGGCTACACCTTC
>TRBV28|NA|NA|TRBJ2-5
CASSSMYQETQYF
TGTGCCAGCAGTTCTATGTACCAAGAGACCCAGTACTTC
>TRBV4-1|NA|NA|TRBJ1-1
CASSLLVVEMNTEAFF
TGCGCCAGCAGCCTATTGGTAGTCGAGATGAACACTGAAGCTTTCTTT
>TRBV29-1|NA|NA|TRBJ2-7
CSATGLGAYEQYF
TGCAGCGCCACAGGGTTAGGGGCCTACGAGCAGTACTTC
>TRBV5-1|NA|NA|TRBJ1-1
CASSLARNTEAFF
TGCGCCAGCAGCTTGGCCAGGAACACTGAAGCTTTCTTT
>TRBV5-5|NA|TRBD2|TRBJ2-2
CASSLLWAGGANTGELFF
TGTGCCAGCAGCTTGTTATGGGCGGGAGGCGCGAACACCGGGGAGCTGTTTTTT
>TRBV19|NA|TRBD2|TRBJ2-3
CASRSGVGTDTQYF
TGTGCCAGTCGGAGCGGGGTAGGCACAGATACGCAGTATTTT
>TRBV30|NA|NA|TRBJ1-2
CAWSVVGFRYGYTF
TGTGCCTGGAGTGTTGTGGGGTTTCGGTATGGCTACACCTTC
>TRBV6-5|NA|TRBD1|TRBJ2-7
CASSYSGTGGYEQYF
TGTGCCAGCAGTTACTCCGGGACAGGGGGCTACGAGCAGTACTTC
>TRBV28|NA|TRBD2|TRBJ2-5
CASSLWALGLAGGEETQYF
TGTGCCAGCAGTTTATGGGCGCTGGGGCTAGCGGGAGGAGAAGAGACCCAGTACTTC
>TRBV5-4|once|NA|TRBJ1-1
CASSGGGGSTEAFF
TGTGCCAGCAGCGGAGGAGGGGGTTCCACTGAAGCTTTCTTT
>TRBV28|NA|TRBD1|TRBJ2-7
CASSPDRSSYEQYF
TGTGCCAGCAGCCCGGACAGGAGCTCCTACGAGCAGTACTTC
>TRBV28|NA|NA|TRBJ1-3
CATAPGGDSGNTIYF
TGTGCCACCGCCCCCGGCGGGGACTCTGGAAACACCATATATTTT
>TRBV19|NA|TRBD2|TRBJ2-7
CASGEGVLYEQYF
TGTGCCAGTGGGGAGGGAGTTCTCTACGAGCAGTACTTC
>TRBV4-2|NA|NA|TRBJ2-3
CASSPVMVDTQYF
TGTGCCAGCAGCCCGGTTATGGTGGATACGCAGTATTTT
>TRBV4-1|NA|TRBD1|TRBJ1-2
CASSRPGQGTYGYTF
TGCGCCAGCAGCAGGCCCGGACAGGGGACCTATGGCTACACCTTC
>TRBV7-9|NA|NA|TRBJ2-7
CASSSPQRRTYFSYEQYF
TGTGCCAGCAGCTCACCCCAGCGCCGGACGTATTTCTCCTACGAGCAGTACTTC
>TRBV5-1|NA|TRBD1|TRBJ1-3
CASSPLGQGSGGNTIYF
TGCGCCAGCAGCCCCCTAGGACAGGGATCAGGTGGAAACACCATATATTTT
>TRBV29-1|NA|NA|TRBJ1-1
CSTNRVANTEAFF
TGCAGCACCAACAGGGTGGCGAACACTGAAGCTTTCTTT
>TRBV27|NA|TRBD1|TRBJ2-7
CASSFWTGGFEEQYF
TGTGCCAGCAGTTTCTGGACAGGGGGCTTCGAAGAGCAGTACTTC
>TRBV19|NA|TRBD2|TRBJ2-1
CASSTGGGPYNEQFF
TGTGCCAGTAGTACGGGCGGGGGGCCTTACAATGAGCAGTTCTTC